This TCR beta chain came from a study of a mutant IDH1 vaccine in newly diagnosed glioma. Across the study: There were approximately 60% males and about 38% females among treated patients, whose mean age was about 40 years. Receipt of radiotherapy, temozolomide, or both preceded the study, and most received both.

As regards this clone: Its antigen remains unidentified.

The CDR3 contains 13 residues. In germline, CDR1 is MNHNY, CDR2 SVGAGI (reference sequence). V shed 0 bases and J shed 4 bases, with 7 bases lying between them. Findings and caveats of the study: Pseudoprogression showed no apparent link to changes in top peripheral T cell clonotypes.

Generated by immunoSEQ multiplex PCR, the TCRdb table keeps only in-frame clones and is missing some. This sample has some 87,000 clones, with around three quarters found just once. Regarding time point: baseline, week 1 (first vaccination visit). Stated treatment: pre-vaccination baseline after standard-of-care therapy. Every donor had a new WHO grade 3 or 4 astrocytoma that was IDH1-mutant, with loss of nuclear ATRX. The material was PBMCs, obtained from a glioma patient treated with radiotherapy, temozolomide or both. The rearrangement joins TRBV6-6 to TRBJ2-7; D may be TRBD2 (5 bases). The sequence was obtained from a man in his forties with glioma. CDR3 residues: CASSYSGIYEQYF. Here the CDR3 DNA reads TGTGCCAGCAGTTACTCCGGGATTTACGAGCAGTACTTC.